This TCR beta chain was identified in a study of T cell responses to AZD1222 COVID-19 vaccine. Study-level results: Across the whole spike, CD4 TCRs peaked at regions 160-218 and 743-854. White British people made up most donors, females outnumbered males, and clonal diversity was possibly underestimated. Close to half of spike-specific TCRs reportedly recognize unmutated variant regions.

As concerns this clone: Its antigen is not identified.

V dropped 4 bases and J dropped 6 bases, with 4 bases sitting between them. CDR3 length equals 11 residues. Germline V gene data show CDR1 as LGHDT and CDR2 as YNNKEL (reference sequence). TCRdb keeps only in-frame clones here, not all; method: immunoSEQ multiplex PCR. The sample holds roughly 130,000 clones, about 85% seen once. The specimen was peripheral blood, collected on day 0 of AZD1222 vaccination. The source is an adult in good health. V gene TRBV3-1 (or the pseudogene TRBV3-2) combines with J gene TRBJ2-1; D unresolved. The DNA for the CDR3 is TGTGCCAGCAGCCCGGGCAATGAGCAGTTCTTC. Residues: CASSPGNEQFF.